This T cell receptor beta chain was identified during a study of T-cell reconstitution after alpha-beta-depleted transplantation in children. Unique molecular identifiers were incorporated during preparation of the TCRbeta library. TCRdb re-called the PCR reads through MiXCR, storing one row per CDR3 protein. The sample consists of fewer than 400,000 distinct CDR3 sequences, about 20% of them appearing once. Germline V gene data show CDR1 as SGHRS and CDR2 as YFSETQ. V shed 0 bases and J shed 3 bases, with 11 bases lying between them. The CDR3 is 15 residues long. The V gene is TRBV5-1, the J gene TRBJ2-3, with D tentatively TRBD1 (6 bases). This sequence originates from a human donor who donated a stem cell graft to a child with acute myeloid leukemia. Here the sequenced sample was PBMCs from the stem cell graft donor, taken from the stem cell graft. CDR3 amino acids: CASSLGPGETDTQYF. The DNA of the CDR3 is TGCGCCAGCAGCTTGGGGCCAGGGGAAACAGATACGCAGTATTTT.